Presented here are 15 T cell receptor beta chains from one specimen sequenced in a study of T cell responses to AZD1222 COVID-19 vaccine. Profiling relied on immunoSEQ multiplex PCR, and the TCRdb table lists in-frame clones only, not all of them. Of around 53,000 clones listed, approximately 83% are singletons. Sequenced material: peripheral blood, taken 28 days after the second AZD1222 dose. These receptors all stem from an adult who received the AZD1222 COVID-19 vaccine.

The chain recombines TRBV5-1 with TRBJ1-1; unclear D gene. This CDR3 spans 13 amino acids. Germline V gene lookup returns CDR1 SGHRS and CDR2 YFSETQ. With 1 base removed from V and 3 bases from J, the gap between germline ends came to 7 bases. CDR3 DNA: TGCGCCAGCAGCTTGTCGGGAGACACTGAAGCTTTCTTT. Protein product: CASSLSGDTEAFF.

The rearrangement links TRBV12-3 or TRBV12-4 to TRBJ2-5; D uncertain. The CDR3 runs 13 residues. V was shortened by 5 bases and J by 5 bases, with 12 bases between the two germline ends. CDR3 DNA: TGTGCCAGCAGTGTTCATGAAGGGGAGACCCAGTACTTC. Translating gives CASSVHEGETQYF.

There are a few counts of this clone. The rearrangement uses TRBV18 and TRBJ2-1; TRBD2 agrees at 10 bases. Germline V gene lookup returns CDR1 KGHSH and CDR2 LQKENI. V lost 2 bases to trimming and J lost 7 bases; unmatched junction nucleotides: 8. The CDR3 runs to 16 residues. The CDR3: CASSPRAAGGVNEQFF. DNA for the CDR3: TGTGCCAGCTCACCAAGGGCAGCGGGAGGGGTAAATGAGCAGTTCTTC.

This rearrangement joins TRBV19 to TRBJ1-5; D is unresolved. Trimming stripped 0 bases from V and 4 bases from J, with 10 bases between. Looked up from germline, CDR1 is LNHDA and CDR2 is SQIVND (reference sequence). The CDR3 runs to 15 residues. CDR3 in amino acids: CASSIDPALNQPQHF. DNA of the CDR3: TGTGCCAGTAGTATAGATCCAGCCTTAAATCAGCCCCAGCATTTT. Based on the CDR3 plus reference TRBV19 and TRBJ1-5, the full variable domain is DGGITQSPKYLFRKEGQNVTLSCEQNLNHDAMYWYRQDPGQGLRLIYYSQIVNDFQKGDIAEGYSVSREKKESFPLTVTSAQKNPTAFYLCASSIDPALNQPQHFGDGTRLSIL.

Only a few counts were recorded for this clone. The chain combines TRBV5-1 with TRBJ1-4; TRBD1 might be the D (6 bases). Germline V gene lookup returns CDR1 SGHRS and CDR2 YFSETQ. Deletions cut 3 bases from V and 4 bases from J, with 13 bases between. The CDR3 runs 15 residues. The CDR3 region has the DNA TGCGCCAGCAGCTCCACAGGGAAAGATAATGAAAAACTGTTTTTT. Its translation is CASSSTGKDNEKLFF.

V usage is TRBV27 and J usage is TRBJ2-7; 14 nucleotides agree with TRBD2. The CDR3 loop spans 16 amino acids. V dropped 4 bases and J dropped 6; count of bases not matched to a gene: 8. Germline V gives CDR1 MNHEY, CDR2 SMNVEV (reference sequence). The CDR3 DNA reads TGTGCCAGCAGTTCGCCCTGGACTAGCGGGAGGCTCGAGCAGTACTTC. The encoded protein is CASSSPWTSGRLEQYF.

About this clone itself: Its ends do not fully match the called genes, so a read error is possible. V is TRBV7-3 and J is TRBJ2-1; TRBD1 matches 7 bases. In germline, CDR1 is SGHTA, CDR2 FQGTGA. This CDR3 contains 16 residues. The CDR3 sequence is CVDPPRGSGSYNEQFF. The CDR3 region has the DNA TGCGTCGACCCTCCCAGGGGGTCTGGCTCCTACAATGAGCAGTTCTTC.

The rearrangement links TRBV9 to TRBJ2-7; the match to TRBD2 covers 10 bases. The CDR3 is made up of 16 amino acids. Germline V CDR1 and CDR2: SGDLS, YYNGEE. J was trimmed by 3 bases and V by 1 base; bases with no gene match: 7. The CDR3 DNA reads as TGTGCCAGCAGCGTATCCGGGACTAGCGAAGTCTACGAGCAGTACTTC. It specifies CASSVSGTSEVYEQYF.

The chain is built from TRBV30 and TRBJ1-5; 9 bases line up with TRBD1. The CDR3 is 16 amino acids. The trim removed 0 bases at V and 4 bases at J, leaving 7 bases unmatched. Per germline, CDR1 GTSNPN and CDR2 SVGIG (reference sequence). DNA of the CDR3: TGTGCCTGGAGTGTACAGGGACAGGGACCAAATCAGCCCCAGCATTTT. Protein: CAWSVQGQGPNQPQHF.

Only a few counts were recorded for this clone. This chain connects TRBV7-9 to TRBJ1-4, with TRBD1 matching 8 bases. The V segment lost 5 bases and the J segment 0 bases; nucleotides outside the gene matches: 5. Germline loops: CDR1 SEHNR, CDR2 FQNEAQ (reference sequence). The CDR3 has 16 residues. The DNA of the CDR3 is TGTGCCAGCAGCCGCAAACAGGGGGCAACTAATGAAAAACTGTTTTTT. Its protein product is CASSRKQGATNEKLFF. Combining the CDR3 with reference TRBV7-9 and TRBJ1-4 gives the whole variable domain DTGVSQNPRHKITKRGQNVTFRCDPISEHNRLYWYRQTLGQGPEFLTYFQNEAQLEKSRLLSDRFSAERPKGSFSTLEIQRTEQGDSAMYLCASSRKQGATNEKLFFGSGTQLSVL.

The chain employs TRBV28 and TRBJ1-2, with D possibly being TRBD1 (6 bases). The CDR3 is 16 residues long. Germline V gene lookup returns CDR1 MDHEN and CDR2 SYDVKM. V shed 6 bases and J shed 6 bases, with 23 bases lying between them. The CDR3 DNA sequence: TGTGCCAGCAGCTACGGACAGAGGGTGAGGGTAGATGGCTACACCTTC. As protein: CASSYGQRVRVDGYTF.

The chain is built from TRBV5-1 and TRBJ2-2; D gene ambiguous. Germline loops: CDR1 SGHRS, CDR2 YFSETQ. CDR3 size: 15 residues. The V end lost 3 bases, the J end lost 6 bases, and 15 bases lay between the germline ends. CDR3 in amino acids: CASSSPGSRAGELFF. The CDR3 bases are TGCGCCAGCAGCTCCCCAGGATCCCGGGCCGGGGAGCTGTTTTTT.

CDR3 nucleotides: TGTGCCAGCAGCTTAGAGGCCTCCTCCGATGAGCAGTTCTTC. It codes for CASSLEASSDEQFF. This chain joins TRBV7-2 and TRBJ2-1; no clear D gene. This CDR3 is 14 amino acids long. V gave up 1 base and J gave up 8 bases, with 12 bases separating them. Per the germline V gene, CDR1 is SGHTA and CDR2 is FQGNSA.

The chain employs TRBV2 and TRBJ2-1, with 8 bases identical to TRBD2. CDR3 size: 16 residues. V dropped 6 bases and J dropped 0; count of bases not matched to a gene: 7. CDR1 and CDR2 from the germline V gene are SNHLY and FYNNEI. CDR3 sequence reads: CASRATSGRSYNEQFF. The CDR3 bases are TGTGCCAGCAGGGCAACTAGCGGCCGCTCCTACAATGAGCAGTTCTTC. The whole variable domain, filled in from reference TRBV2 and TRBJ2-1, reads EPEVTQTPSHQVTQMGQEVILRCVPISNHLYFYWYRQILGQKVEFLVSFYNNEISEKSEIFDDQFSVERPDGSNFTLKIRSTKLEDSAMYFCASRATSGRSYNEQFFGPGTRLTVL.

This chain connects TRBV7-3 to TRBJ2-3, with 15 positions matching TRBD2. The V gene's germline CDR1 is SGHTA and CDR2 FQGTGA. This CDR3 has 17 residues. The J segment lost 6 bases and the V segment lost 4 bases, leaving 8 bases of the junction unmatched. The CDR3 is CASSSGLAGGSRDTQYF. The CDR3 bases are TGTGCCAGCAGCTCGGGACTAGCGGGAGGTTCACGCGATACGCAGTATTTT.